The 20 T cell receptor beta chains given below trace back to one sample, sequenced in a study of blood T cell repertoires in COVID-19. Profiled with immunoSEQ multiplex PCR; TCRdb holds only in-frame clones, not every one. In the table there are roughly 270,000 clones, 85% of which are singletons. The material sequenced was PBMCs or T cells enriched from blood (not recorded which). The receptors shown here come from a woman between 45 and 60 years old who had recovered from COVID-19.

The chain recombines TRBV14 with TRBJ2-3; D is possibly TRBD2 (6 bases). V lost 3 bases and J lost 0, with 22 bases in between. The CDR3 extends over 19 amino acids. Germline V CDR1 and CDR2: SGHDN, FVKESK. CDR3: CASSHTQRVYLSSTDTQYF. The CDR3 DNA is TGTGCCAGCAGCCACACACAGCGGGTGTACCTTTCTAGCACAGATACGCAGTATTTT. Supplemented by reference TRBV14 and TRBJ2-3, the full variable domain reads EAGVTQFPSHSVIEKGQTVTLRCDPISGHDNLYWYRRVMGKEIKFLLHFVKESKQDESGMPNNRFLAERTGGTYSTLKVQPAELEDSGVYFCASSHTQRVYLSSTDTQYFGPGTRLTVL.

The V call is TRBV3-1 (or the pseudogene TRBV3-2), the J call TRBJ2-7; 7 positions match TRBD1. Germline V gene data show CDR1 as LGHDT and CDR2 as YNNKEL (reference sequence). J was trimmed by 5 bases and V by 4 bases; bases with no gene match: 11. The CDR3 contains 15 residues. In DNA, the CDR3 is TGTGCCAGCAGCCCTGGGAGCCAGGGGGTAAACGAGCAGTACTTC. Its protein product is CASSPGSQGVNEQYF.

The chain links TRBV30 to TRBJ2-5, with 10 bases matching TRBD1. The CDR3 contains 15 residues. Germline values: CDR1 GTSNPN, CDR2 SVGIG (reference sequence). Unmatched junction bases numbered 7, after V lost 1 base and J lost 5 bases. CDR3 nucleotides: TGTGCCTGGAGTGACCGGGACAGGGGCGGTGAGACCCAGTACTTC. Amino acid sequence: CAWSDRDRGGETQYF.

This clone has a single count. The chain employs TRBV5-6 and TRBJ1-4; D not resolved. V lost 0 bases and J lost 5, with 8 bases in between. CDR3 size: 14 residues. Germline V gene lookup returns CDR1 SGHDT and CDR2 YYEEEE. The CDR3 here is CASSLDRRNEKLFF. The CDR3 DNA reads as TGTGCCAGCAGCTTGGACAGAAGAAATGAAAAACTGTTTTTT.

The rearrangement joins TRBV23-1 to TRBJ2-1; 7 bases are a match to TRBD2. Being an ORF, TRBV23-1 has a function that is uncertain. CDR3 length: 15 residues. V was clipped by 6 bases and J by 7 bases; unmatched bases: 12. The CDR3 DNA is TGCGCCAGCAGGCGAACTAGCGAGGGGCGGAATGAGCAGTTCTTC. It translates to CASRRTSEGRNEQFF.

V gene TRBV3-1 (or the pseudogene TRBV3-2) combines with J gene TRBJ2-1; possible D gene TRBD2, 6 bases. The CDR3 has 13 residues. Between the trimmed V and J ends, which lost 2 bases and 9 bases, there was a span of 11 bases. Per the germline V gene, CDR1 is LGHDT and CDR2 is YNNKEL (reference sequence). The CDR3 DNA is TGTGCCAGCAGCCAACGCCGGGGGTTTGAGCAGTTCTTC. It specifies CASSQRRGFEQFF.

The CDR3 sequence: CASSPGQTGTYEQYF. CDR3 DNA: TGTGCCAGCAGCCCAGGACAAACAGGTACCTACGAGCAGTACTTC. V and J are TRBV7-9 and TRBJ2-7, with D tentatively TRBD1 (5 bases). Germline V CDR1 and CDR2: SEHNR, FQNEAQ (reference sequence). V lost 5 bases and J lost 2, with 16 bases in between. The CDR3 has 15 amino acids.

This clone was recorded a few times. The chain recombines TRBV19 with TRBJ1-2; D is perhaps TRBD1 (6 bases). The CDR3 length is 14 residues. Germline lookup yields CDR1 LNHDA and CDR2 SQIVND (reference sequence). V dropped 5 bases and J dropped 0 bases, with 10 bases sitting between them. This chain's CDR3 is CASSEDRSNYGYTF. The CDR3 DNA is TGTGCCAGTAGTGAAGACAGGTCTAACTATGGCTACACCTTC.

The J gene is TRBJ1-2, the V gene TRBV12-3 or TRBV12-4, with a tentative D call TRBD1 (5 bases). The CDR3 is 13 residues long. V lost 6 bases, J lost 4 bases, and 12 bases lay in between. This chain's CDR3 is CASSPSRVYGYTF. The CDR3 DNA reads TGTGCCAGCAGCCCCAGCAGGGTCTATGGCTACACCTTC.

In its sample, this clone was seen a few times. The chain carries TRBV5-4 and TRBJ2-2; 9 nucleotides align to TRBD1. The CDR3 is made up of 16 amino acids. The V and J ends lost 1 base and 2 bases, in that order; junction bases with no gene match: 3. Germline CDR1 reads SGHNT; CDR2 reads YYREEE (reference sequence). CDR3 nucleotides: TGTGCCAGCAGCTTGCTGGGACAGGGAAACACCGGGGAGCTGTTTTTT. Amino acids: CASSLLGQGNTGELFF.

CDR3 DNA sequence: TGTGCCAGTCTGCCGGGACAGGGGGCCACTGAAGCTTTCTTT. Translating it yields CASLPGQGATEAFF. V is TRBV19 and J is TRBJ1-1, with 12 bases fitting TRBD1. The V gene's germline CDR1 is LNHDA and CDR2 SQIVND (reference sequence). The ends lost 8 bases at V and 4 bases at J; junction bases unmatched: 5. The CDR3 has 14 amino acids.

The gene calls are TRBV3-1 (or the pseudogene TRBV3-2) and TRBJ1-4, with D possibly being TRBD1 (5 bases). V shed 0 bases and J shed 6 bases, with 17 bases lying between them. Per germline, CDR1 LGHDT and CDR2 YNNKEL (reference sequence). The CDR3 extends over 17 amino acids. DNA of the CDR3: TGTGCCAGCAGCCAAGATTGGTCCGGGGGTGGTGATGAAAAACTGTTTTTT. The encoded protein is CASSQDWSGGGDEKLFF.

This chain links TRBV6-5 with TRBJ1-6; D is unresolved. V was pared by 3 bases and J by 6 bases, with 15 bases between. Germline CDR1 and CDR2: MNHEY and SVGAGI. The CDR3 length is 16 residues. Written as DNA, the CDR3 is TGTGCCAGCAGTTATCAAAGCGGACGGATTAATTCACCCCTCCACTTT. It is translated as CASSYQSGRINSPLHF.

CDR3 amino acids: CASSVWGGSGNTIYF. In DNA form, the CDR3 reads TGTGCCAGCAGTGTCTGGGGGGGCTCTGGAAACACCATATATTTT. The chain links TRBV2 to TRBJ1-3, with D possibly TRBD1 on 5 matching bases. V lost 4 bases and J lost 0, with 10 bases in between. Germline CDR1 SNHLY, CDR2 FYNNEI. The CDR3 length is 15 residues.

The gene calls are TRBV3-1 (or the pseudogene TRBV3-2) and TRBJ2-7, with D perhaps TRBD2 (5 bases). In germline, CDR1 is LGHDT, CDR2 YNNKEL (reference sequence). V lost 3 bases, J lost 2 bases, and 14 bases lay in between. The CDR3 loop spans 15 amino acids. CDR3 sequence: CASSQAKDYAYEQYF. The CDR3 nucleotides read TGTGCCAGCAGCCAGGCCAAAGACTATGCCTACGAGCAGTACTTC.

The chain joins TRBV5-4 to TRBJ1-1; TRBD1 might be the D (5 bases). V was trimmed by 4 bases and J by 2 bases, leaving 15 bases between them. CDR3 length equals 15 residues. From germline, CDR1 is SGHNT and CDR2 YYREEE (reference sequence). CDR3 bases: TGTGCCAGCAGCGATACCAGGGCGGGAAACACTGAAGCTTTCTTT. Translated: CASSDTRAGNTEAFF.

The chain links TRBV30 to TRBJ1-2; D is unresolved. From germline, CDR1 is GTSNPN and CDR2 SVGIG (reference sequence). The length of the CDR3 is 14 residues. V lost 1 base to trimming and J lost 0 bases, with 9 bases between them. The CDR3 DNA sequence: TGTGCCTGGAGTGGAGCTGAGGCTAACTATGGCTACACCTTC. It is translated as CAWSGAEANYGYTF. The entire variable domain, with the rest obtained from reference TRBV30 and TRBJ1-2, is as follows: SQTIHQWPATLVQPVGSPLSLECTVEGTSNPNLYWYRQAAGRGLQLLFYSVGIGQISSEVPQNLSASRPQDRQFILSSKKLLLSDSGFYLCAWSGAEANYGYTFGSGTRLTVV.

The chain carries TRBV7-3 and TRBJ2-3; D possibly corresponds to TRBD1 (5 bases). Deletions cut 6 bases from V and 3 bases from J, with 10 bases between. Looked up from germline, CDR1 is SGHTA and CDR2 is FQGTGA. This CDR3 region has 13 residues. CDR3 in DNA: TGTGCCAGCAGTACAAACAGGACAGATACGCAGTATTTT. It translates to CASSTNRTDTQYF.

CDR3 coding DNA: TGTGCCAGCAGCAACCGGGAACCTAATTCACCCCTCCACTTT. Encoded protein: CASSNREPNSPLHF. This rearrangement joins TRBV7-9 to TRBJ1-6; D ambiguous. CDR1 is SEHNR, CDR2 FQNEAQ, per germline (reference sequence). The CDR3 totals 14 residues. Trimming left V 5 bases short and J 6 bases short, with 11 bases between.

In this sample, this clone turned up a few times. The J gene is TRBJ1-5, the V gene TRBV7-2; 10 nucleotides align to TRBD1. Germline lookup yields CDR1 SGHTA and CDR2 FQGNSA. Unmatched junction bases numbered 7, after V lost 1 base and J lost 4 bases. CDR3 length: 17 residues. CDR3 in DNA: TGTGCCAGCAGCTTAGTAGTAGGGGACAGGGGAAATCAGCCCCAGCATTTT. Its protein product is CASSLVVGDRGNQPQHF.